This record concerns one TCR beta chain sequence. As yet, its antigen is unknown. This record comes from a study of PD-1 blockade in classical Hodgkin lymphoma. Study as a whole: Patients got intravenous nivolumab 3 mg/kg every 2 weeks.

Germline V gene data show CDR1 as MDHEN and CDR2 as SYDVKM. V was pared by 5 bases and J by 3 bases, with 5 bases of the junction left unmatched. The CDR3 loop spans 16 amino acids. Exposure to brentuximab vedotin varied, and each patient had relapsed following autologous stem cell transplantation. The data were produced by immunoSEQ multiplex PCR, yet TCRdb's version contains in-frame clones alone and is incomplete. Among around 30,000 clones, more than 60% were seen once, and the ten largest hold approximately 16%. Findings and limits, study-wide: Lower baseline TCR diversity marked trial partial responders and progressors. Relapsed/refractory patients reportedly had the lowest baseline TCR diversity, below newly diagnosed patients, who were below healthy donors. A significant rise in TCR diversity by C4D1 was seen for CD4+ but not CD8+ cells.

The chain joins TRBV28 to TRBJ2-3, with TRBD2 matching over 13 bases. The sequences come from peripheral blood mononuclear cells (PBMCs), collected before the second cycle of nivolumab. This receptor was identified in a human donor with classical Hodgkin lymphoma. CDR3 sequence (DNA): TGTGCCAGCAGTCAGACTAGCGGGGGGTTGACAGATACGCAGTATTTT. This codes for CASSQTSGGLTDTQYF.